This entry is about one T cell receptor (beta chain). This specimen comes from a study of blood T cell repertoires in COVID-19. Study context: The samples span acute and convalescent COVID-19 from the United States, Italy and Spain. Nucleic acid was either cDNA or gDNA, and it came from T cells, B-cell-depleted T cells, or PBMCs.

Authors' data handling: The assay estimated nucleated cells by amplifying reference gene primers. Assay: immunoSEQ multiplex PCR; the TCRdb copy retains only in-frame clones and omits some. V and J calls plus clone size are reproduced from that table; the DNA served to infer D and trimming. The data show around 170,000 clones, 86% seen once. V lost 4 bases and J lost 12, with 16 bases in between. Germline loops: CDR1 SGHTA, CDR2 FQGNSA. The CDR3 length is 13 residues. This rearrangement joins TRBV7-2 to TRBJ2-1; TRBD2 is a possible D gene (5 bases). This clonotype originated in a man in his fifties or sixties with active or convalescent COVID-19. The sample consisted of peripheral blood. This chain's CDR3 is CASSSRGLVGQFF. For the CDR3, the DNA is TGTGCCAGCAGCTCTCGGGGATTAGTGGGGCAGTTCTTC.